Detailed here is one T cell receptor (beta chain). This record belongs to a study of T cells in Graves' hyperthyroidism and ophthalmopathy. TCR beta CDR3 regions were amplified from RNA transcripts. TCR CDR3 underwent first-round RT-PCR with the HTBI primer set. A single record per CDR3 protein comes from TCRdb applying MiXCR to the multiplex PCR reads. Found here are about 640,000 distinct CDR3 sequences, less than 25% of them singletons; the top ten hold roughly a third. Trimming stripped 3 bases from V and 0 bases from J, with 8 bases between. Germline assignment: CDR1 MNHEY and CDR2 SMNVEV (reference sequence). The CDR3 runs to 15 residues. With duration under 3 months, ophthalmopathy was active: Clinical Activity Score at least 3, NOSPECS at least 4. Patients were excluded because of uncontrolled infection, other autoimmune disease, pregnancy or lactation.

The sample comprised blood. V gene TRBV27 combines with J gene TRBJ2-2; D is unclear. The sequence was obtained from a man under 40 with Graves' ophthalmopathy. The CDR3 loop reads CASSFGRTNTGELFF. The CDR3 DNA reads TGTGCCAGCAGTTTTGGACGGACGAACACCGGGGAGCTGTTTTTT.